What follows are 3 T cell receptor beta chains derived from one specimen sequenced in a study of shared clonotypes between healthy human individuals. The protocol was immunoSEQ multiplex PCR, while the TCRdb copy is restricted to in-frame clones and leaves out a portion. The table shows around 1,900,000 clones, with approximately 92% occurring only once. Cells designated naive CD8 were CD45RO-negative and were positively selected for CCR7, with terminally differentiated effector memory CD45RA+ cells excluded. The sequencing sample was made of naive CD8+ T cells from PBMCs. All receptors come from a young man in good health. Some clones in this sample may be carry-over from other donors' samples.

V and J are TRBV6-1 and TRBJ1-5, with D unclear. V lost 3 bases, J lost 2 bases, and 17 bases lay in between. Germline V lookup: CDR1 MNHNS, CDR2 SASEGT. The CDR3 is made up of 17 amino acids. CDR3 amino acids: CASSDRHPGYGNQPQHF. The CDR3 coding sequence is TGTGCCAGCAGTGACCGACACCCCGGCTATGGCAATCAGCCCCAGCATTTT.

The gene calls are TRBV29-1 and TRBJ1-2; D ambiguous. Germline CDR1 SQVTM, CDR2 ANQGSEA. V was trimmed by 7 bases and J by 2 bases, leaving 14 bases between them. This CDR3 has 13 amino acids. The CDR3 nucleotides read TGCAGCGCTCTCCCCCCCGAGAACTATGGCTACACCTTC. This gives the protein CSALPPENYGYTF.

This clone has only one observation. The chain uses TRBV19 and TRBJ1-2; 8 bases are a match to TRBD1. Germline CDR1 and CDR2: LNHDA and SQIVND (reference sequence). This CDR3 is 16 amino acids long. Trimming cost V 4 bases and J 3 bases; bases outside gene matches: 10. The CDR3 DNA follows: TGTGCCAGTAGTACCTTAAGGACAGGGACGGACTATGGCTACACCTTC. This encodes CASSTLRTGTDYGYTF.